This T cell receptor (beta chain) is drawn from a study of metastatic and nonmetastatic thyroid tumors. As for the study in general: Repertoires were compared across blood and tumor or nodule tissue from malignant and benign thyroid patients. Overall study findings and caveats: The reported finding was significantly higher TCR beta diversity in malignant thyroid tumors relative to benign nodules, in blood and tumor.

Per the authors' pipeline: What underpinned the distant-metastasis classifier for papillary thyroid cancer was the set of CDR3 differences across clinicopathological groups. Using MiXCR, TCRdb reanalyzed the PCR reads. These V and J calls originate from TCRdb's pipeline instead of the authors' own analysis. The table has some 33,000 clones, more than 15% seen once; the top ten hold about 4.8%. Each patient came to thyroid surgery without any prior treatment (of any kind). Germline V gives CDR1 PRHDT, CDR2 FYEKMQ (reference sequence). Unmatched junction bases numbered 1, after V lost 2 bases and J lost 2 bases. This CDR3 is 14 amino acids long. This clone came up many times. Its antigen is not identified.

The rearrangement joins TRBV13 to TRBJ2-3; the match to TRBD1 covers 7 bases. Sequenced: blood. The sequence was collected from a female donor with papillary thyroid cancer or a benign thyroid nodule (not recorded which). Some clones in this sample may be carry-over from other donors' samples. CDR3 in amino acids: CASSLQGVTDTQYF. CDR3 bases: TGTGCCAGCAGCTTACAGGGGGTCACAGATACGCAGTATTTT.